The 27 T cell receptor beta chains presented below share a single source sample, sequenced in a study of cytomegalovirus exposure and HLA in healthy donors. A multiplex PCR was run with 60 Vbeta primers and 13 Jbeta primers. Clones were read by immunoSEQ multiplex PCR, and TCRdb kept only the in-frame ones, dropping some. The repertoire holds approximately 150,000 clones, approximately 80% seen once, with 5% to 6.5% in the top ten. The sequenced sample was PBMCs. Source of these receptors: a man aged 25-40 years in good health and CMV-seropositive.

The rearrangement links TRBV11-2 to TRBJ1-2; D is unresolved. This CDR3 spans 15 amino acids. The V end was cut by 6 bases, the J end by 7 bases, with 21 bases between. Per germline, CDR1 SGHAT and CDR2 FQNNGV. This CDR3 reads CASSSIVRFWRGYTF. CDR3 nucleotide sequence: TGTGCCAGCAGTTCAATAGTCAGGTTCTGGCGTGGCTACACCTTC.

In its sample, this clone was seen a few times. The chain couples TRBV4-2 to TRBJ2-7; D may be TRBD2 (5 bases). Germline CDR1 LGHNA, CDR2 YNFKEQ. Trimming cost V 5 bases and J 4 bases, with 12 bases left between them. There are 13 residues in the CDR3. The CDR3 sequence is CASSSARGYEQYF. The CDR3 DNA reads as TGTGCCAGCAGCTCCGCCCGGGGATACGAGCAGTACTTC.

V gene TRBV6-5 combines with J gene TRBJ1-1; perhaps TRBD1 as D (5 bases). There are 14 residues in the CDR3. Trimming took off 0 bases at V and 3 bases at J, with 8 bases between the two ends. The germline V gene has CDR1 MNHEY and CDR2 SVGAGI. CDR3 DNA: TGTGCCAGCAGTTACTCGGAGGGGTACACTGAAGCTTTCTTT. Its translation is CASSYSEGYTEAFF.

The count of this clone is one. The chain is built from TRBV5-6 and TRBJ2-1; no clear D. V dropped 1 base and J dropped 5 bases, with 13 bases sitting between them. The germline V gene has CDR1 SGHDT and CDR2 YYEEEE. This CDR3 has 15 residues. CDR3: CASSLLDSTDNEQFF. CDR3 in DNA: TGTGCCAGCAGCTTGTTAGACTCGACTGACAATGAGCAGTTCTTC.

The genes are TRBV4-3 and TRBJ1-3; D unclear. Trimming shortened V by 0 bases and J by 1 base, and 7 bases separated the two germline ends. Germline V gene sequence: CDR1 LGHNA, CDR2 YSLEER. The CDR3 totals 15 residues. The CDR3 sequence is CASSQDRWSGNTIYF. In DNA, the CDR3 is TGCGCCAGCAGCCAAGATAGATGGTCTGGAAACACCATATATTTT.

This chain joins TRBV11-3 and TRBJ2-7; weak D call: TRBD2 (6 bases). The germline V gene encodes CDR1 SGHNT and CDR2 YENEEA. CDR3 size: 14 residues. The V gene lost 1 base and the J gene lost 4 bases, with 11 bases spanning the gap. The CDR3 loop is CASSLVEGRYEQYF. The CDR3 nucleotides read TGTGCCAGCAGCTTAGTGGAGGGAAGGTACGAGCAGTACTTC.

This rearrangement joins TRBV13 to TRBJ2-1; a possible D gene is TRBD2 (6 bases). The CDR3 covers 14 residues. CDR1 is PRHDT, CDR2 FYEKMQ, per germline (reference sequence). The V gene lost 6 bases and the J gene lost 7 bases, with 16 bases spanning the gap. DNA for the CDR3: TGTGCCAGCAGTAATAGGGGAGGTGTGAATGAGCAGTTCTTC. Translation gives CASSNRGGVNEQFF.

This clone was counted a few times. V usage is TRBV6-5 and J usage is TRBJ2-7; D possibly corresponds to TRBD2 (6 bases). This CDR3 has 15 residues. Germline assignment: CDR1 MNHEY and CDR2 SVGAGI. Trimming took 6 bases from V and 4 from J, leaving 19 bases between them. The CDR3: CASSSGEEGGYEQYF. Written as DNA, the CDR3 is TGTGCCAGCAGCTCCGGGGAGGAGGGCGGTTACGAGCAGTACTTC.

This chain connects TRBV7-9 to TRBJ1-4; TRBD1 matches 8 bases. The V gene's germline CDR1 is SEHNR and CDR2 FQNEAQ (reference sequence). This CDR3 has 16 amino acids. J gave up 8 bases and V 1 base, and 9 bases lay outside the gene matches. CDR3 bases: TGTGCCAGCAGCTTAGGAGACAGGGGCCATAGGGAAAAACTGTTTTTT. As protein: CASSLGDRGHREKLFF.

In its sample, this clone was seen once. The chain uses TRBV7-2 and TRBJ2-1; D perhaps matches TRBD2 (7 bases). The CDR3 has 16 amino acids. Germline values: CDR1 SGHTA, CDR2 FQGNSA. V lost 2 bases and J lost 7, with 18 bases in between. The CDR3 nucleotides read TGTGCCAGCAGCTTACTCGCGGGGGCCAACAAAAATGAGCAGTTCTTC. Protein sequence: CASSLLAGANKNEQFF.

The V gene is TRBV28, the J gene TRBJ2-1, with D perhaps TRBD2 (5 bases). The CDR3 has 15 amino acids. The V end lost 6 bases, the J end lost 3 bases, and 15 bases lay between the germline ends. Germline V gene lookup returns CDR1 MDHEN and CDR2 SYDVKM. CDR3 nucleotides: TGTGCCAGCAGCCCTGGGGTCCGGGACTACAATGAGCAGTTCTTC. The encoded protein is CASSPGVRDYNEQFF.

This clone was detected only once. The CDR3 DNA reads as TGTGCCAGCAGTGAAAGAGGCCGGCATTATAATTCACCCCTCCACTTT. Translated, it gives CASSERGRHYNSPLHF. The rearrangement uses TRBV2 and TRBJ1-6; D gene unclear. The CDR3 is 16 amino acids. Trimming removed 2 bases at V and 4 bases at J, with 12 bases between. CDR1 and CDR2 (germline): SNHLY, FYNNEI.

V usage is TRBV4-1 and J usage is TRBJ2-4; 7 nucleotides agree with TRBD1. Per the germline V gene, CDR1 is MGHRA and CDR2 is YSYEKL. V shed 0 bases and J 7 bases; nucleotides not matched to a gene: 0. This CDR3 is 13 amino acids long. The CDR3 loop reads CASSQETGNIQYF. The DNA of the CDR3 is TGCGCCAGCAGCCAAGAGACAGGGAACATTCAGTACTTC.

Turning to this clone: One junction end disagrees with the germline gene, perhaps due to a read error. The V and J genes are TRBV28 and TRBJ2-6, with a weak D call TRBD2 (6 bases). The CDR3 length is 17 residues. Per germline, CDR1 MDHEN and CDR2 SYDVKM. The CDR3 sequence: CASSLPRGDSGANGLTF. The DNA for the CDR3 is TGTGCCAGCAGTTTACCCCGAGGGGACTCTGGGGCCAACGGCCTGACTTTC.

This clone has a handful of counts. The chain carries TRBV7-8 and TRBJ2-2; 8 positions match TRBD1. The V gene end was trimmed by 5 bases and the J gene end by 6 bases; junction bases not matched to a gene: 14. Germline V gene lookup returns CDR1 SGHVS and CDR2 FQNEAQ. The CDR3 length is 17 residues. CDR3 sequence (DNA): TGTGCCAGCAGCATAATAGGACAGGGTCCCCTCCCCGGGGAGCTGTTTTTT. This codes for CASSIIGQGPLPGELFF.

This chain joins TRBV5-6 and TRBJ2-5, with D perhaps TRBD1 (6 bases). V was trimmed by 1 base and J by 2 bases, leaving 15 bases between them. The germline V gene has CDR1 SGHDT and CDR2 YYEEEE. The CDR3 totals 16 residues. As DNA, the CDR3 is TGTGCCAGCAGCTTGTCAACCGGACAGTTTCAAGAGACCCAGTACTTC. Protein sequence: CASSLSTGQFQETQYF.

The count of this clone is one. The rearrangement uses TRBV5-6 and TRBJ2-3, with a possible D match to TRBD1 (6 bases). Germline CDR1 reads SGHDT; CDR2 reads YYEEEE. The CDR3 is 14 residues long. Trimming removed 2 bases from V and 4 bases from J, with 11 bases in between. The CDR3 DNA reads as TGTGCCAGCAGCTTAGGGGGTACGGCAGATACGCAGTATTTT. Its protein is CASSLGGTADTQYF.

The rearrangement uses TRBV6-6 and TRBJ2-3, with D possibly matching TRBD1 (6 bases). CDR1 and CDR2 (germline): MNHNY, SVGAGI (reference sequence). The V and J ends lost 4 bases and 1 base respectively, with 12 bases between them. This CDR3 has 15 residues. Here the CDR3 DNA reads TGTGCCAGCAGTTCTGGGGCAGGGGGCACAGATACGCAGTATTTT. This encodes CASSSGAGGTDTQYF.

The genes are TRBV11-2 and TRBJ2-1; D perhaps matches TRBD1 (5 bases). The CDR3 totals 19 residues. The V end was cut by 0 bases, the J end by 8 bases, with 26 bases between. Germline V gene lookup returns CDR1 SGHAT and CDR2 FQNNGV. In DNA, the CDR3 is TGTGCCAGCAGCTTAGATCGATGGAGCCTTCTAGGGGATTCAGATGAGCAGTTCTTC. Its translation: CASSLDRWSLLGDSDEQFF.

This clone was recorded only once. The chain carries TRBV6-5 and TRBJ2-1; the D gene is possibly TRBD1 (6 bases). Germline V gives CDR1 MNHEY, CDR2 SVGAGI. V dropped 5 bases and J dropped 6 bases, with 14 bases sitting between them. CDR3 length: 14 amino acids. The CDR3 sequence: CASSGQGRLNEQFF. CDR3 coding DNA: TGTGCCAGCAGTGGCCAGGGGCGTCTCAATGAGCAGTTCTTC.

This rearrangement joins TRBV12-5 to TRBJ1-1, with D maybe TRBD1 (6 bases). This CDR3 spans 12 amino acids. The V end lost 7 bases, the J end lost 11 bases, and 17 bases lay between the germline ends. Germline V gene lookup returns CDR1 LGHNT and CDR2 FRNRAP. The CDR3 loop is CASALTGKRAFF. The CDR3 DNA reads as TGTGCTAGTGCCCTGACAGGAAAGAGGGCTTTCTTT.

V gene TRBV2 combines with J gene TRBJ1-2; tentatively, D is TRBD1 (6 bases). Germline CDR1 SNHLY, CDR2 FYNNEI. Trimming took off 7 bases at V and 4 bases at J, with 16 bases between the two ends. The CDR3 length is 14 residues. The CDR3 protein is CASNGQSLVYGYTF. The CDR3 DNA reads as TGTGCCAGCAACGGACAGTCCTTAGTCTATGGCTACACCTTC.

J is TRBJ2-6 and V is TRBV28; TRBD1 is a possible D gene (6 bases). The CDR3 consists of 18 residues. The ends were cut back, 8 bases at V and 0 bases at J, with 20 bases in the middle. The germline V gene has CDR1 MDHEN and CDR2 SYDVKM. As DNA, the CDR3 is TGTGCCAGCCACCCCCTCAGGGGCAGGGACTCTGGGGCCAACGTCCTGACTTTC. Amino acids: CASHPLRGRDSGANVLTF.

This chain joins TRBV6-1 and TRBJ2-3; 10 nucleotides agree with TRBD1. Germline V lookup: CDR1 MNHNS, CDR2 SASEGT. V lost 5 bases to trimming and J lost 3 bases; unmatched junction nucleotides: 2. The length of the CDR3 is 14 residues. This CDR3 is CASSPDRGTDTQYF. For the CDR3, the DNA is TGTGCCAGCAGTCCGGACAGGGGGACAGATACGCAGTATTTT.

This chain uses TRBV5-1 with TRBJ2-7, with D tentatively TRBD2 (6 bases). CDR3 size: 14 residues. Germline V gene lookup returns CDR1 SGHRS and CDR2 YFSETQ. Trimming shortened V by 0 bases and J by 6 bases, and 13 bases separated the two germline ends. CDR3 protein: CASSLVGTPIEQYF. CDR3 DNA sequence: TGCGCCAGCAGCTTGGTCGGGACTCCTATCGAGCAGTACTTC. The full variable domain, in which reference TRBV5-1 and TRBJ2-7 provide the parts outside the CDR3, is KAGVTQTPRYLIKTRGQQVTLSCSPISGHRSVSWYQQTPGQGLQFLFEYFSETQRNKGNFPGRFSGRQFSNSRSEMNVSTLELGDSALYLCASSLVGTPIEQYFGPGTRLTVT.

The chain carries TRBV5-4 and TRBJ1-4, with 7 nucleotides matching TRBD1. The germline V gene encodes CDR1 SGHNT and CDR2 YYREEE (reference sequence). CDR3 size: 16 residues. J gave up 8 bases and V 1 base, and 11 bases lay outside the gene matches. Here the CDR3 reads CASSLTTGALGEKLFF. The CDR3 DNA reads TGTGCCAGCAGCTTGACCACAGGGGCCTTAGGAGAAAAACTGTTTTTT.

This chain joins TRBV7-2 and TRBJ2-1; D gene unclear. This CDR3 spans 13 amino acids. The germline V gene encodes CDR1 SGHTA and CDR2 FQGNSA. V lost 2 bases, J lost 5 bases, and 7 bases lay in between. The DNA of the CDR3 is TGTGCCAGCAGCTTAAAAACGGACAATGAGCAGTTCTTC. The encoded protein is CASSLKTDNEQFF.